This T cell receptor beta chain derives from a study of blood T cell repertoires in COVID-19. Study in general: Donors in the United States, Italy and Spain gave samples during acute or convalescent COVID-19. PBMCs, B-cell-depleted T cells, or T cells provided the cDNA or gDNA that made up the material.

This CDR3 is built from 13 residues. V lost 2 bases to trimming and J lost 7 bases, with 12 bases between them. Germline assignment: CDR1 SGHRS and CDR2 YFSETQ. Measured with immunoSEQ multiplex PCR; TCRdb has only the in-frame clones, and not every one. This repertoire shows roughly 60,000 clones, approximately 77% found once; its top ten account for around 4.8%. This receptor was taken from a woman in her sixties or seventies with COVID-19, enrolled during active disease. The chain uses TRBV5-1 and TRBJ1-1; no definite D call. The sequencing input was peripheral blood. The CDR3 sequence is CASSFPVEGEAFF. In DNA, the CDR3 is TGCGCCAGCAGCTTTCCCGTGGAGGGTGAAGCTTTCTTT.